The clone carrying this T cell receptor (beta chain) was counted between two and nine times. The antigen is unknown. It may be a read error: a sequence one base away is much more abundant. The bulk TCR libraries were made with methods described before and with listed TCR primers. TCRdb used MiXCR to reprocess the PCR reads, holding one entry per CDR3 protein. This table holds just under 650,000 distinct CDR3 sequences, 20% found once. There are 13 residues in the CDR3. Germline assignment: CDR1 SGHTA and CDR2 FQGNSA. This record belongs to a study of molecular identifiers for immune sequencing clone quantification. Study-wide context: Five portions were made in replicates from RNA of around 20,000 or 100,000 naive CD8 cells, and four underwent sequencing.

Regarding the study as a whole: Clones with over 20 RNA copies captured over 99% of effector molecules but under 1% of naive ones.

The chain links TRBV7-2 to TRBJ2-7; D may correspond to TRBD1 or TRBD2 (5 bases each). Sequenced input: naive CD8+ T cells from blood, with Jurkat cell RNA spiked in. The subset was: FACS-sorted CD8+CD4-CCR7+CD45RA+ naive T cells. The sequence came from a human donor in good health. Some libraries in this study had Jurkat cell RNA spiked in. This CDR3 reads CASSLLGVHERYF. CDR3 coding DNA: TGTGCCAGCAGCTTACTGGGGGTGCACGAGCGGTACTTC.